This entry is about one TCR beta chain. Which antigen it targets is not known. No base quality values were provided; no much bigger clone lies one nucleotide off. The data belong to a study of high-grade serous ovarian cancer treatment subgroups (dated by TCRdb to the early 2020s). With respect to the entire study: On average, each sample produced some 15,000 sequencing reads and approximately 8,100 unique TCR beta rearrangements. Under a laparoscopic triage algorithm, patients with high-grade serous ovarian cancer were grouped by complete gross resection or by neoadjuvant chemotherapy response, and the study profiled the TCR beta repertoires of these patients. The cohort comprised approximately 30 patients: approximately ten with no residual disease after primary surgery (R0), approximately ten excellent NACT responders, and approximately ten poor NACT responders. In total there were some 90 samples, since every patient provided one primary tumor sample and two metastatic tumor samples. Broader findings and caveats from the paper: TCR clonal relatedness was found to be positively correlated with neoantigen level and, by trend, with copy number variation and mutation load derived from whole-genome sequencing. Bulk tumor TCR sequencing lacked spatial information, limiting insight into HGSC tumor complexity and diversity. The TCR repertoire analyses centered on CDR3, leaving CDR1 and CDR2 unanalyzed. Repertoire similarity between tumors of the same patient ranged 0.11 to 0.79, whereas almost no similarity was seen between different patients.

The CDR1 and CDR2 encoded by the germline V gene are WSHSY and SAAADI. Spanning cysteine to phenylalanine, the CDR3 consists of 19 amino acids. CDR3 DNA only is kept here, 57 bases in frame from base 1. Between the V and J ends, shortened by 4 bases and 0 bases respectively, the junction contains 22 bases. Tumor samples were collected prior to definitive surgery or chemotherapy. Genomic DNA was extracted by the MD Anderson Biospecimen Extraction Resource, and TCR sequencing was done by the MD Anderson Cancer Genomics Laboratory. The 80 to 90 tumor samples underwent high-throughput TCR profiling using ImmunoSEQ. For the original study's pipeline: To measure repertoire diversity, the metrics used were richness (unique productive sequences), clonality, evenness and relatedness, and the Bhattacharyya coefficient was used to assess similarity between samples. In a sensitivity analysis, TCRs with fewer than two reads were excluded, and consistent conclusions were obtained. TCRdb took over this immuneACCESS table, retaining in-frame rearrangements with V and J assigned. Such tables are incomplete; in checked studies, under half of the missing clones stem from an unresolved V gene, and the remainder is unexplained. The V and J calls and clone size were taken over from that table, and D and trimming were inferred from the DNA. The sample table shows about 11,000 clones, and 80% to 85% are seen once. The ten biggest clones cover about 6.1% of the sample.

The clonotype was recovered from a human donor with high-grade serous ovarian cancer. The sequence links TRBV10-2 to TRBJ1-3; TRBD1 is a possible D gene, resting on 6 matching bases. Sequenced sample: tumor tissue. The nucleotide sequence reads as follows: TGCGCCAGCAGTGGTAGTAGCCGGGGGCGCCTGGTCTCTGGAAACACCATATATTTT. Translated, this gives CASSGSSRGRLVSGNTIYF.